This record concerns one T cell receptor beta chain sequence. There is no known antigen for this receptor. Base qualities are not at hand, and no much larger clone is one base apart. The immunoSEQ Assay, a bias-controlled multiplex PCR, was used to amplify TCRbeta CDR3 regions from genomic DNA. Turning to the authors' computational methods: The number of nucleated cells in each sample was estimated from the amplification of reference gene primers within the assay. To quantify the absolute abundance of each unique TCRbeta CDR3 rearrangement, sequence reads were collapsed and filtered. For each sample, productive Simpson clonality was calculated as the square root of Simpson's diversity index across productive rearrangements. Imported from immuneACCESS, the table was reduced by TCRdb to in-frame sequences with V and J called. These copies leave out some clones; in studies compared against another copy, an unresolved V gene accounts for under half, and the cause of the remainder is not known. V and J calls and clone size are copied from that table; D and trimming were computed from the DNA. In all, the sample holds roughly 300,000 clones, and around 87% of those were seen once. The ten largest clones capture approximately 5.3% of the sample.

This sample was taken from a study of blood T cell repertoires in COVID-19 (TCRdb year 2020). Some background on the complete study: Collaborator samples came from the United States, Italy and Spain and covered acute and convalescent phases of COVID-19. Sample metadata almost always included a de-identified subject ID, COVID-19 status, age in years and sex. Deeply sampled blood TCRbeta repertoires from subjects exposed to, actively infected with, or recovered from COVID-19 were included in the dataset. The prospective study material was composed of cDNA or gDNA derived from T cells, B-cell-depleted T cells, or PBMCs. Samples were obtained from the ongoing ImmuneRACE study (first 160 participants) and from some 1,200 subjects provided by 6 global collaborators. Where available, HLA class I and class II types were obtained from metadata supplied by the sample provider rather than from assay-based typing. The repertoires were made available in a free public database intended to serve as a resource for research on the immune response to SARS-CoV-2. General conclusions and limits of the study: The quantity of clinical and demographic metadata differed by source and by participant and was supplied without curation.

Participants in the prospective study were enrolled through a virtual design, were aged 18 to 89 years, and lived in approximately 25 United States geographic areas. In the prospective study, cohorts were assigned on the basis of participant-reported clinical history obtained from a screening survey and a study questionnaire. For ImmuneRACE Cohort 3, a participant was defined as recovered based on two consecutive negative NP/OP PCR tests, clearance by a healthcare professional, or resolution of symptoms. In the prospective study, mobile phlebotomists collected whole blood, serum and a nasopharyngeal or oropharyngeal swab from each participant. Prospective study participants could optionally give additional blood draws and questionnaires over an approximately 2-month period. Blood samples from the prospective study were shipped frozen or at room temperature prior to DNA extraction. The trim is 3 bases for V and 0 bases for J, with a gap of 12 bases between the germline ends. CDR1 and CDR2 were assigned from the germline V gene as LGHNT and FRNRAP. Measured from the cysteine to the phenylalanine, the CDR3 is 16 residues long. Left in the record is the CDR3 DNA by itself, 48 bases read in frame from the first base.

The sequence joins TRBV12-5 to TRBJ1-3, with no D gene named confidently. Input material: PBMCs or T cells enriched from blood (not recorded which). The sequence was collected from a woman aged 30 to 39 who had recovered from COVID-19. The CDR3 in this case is CASGFLVPSSGNTIYF. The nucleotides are TGTGCTAGTGGTTTCCTCGTCCCGAGCTCTGGAAACACCATATATTTT.